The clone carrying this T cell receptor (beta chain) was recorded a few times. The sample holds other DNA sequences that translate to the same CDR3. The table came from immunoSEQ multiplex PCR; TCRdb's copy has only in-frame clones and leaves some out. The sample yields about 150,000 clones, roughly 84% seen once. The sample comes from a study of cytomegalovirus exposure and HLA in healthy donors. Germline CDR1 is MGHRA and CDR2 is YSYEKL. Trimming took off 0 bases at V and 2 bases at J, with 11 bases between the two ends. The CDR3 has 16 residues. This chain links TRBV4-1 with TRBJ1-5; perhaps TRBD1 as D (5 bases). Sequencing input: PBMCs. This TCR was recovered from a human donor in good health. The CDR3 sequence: CASSQDGGIGNQPQHF. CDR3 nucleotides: TGCGCCAGCAGCCAAGATGGGGGGATAGGCAATCAGCCCCAGCATTTT.